The 10 T cell receptor beta chains below were found in one sample sequenced in a study of Ad26.COV2.S vaccination and SARS-CoV-2 variants. Assay used: immunoSEQ multiplex PCR; TCRdb lists only in-frame clones, some missing. The sample consists of around 350,000 clones, 92% of them appearing once. Source: peripheral blood, taken after recovery from COVID-19. The receptors shown here come from a human donor who had recovered from COVID-19.

This chain uses TRBV9 with TRBJ1-5; TRBD1 aligns across 9 bases. The length of the CDR3 is 15 residues. Germline trimming cut 7 bases from V and 5 bases from J; bases unmatched to any gene: 10. Germline-derived CDR1 and CDR2 are SGDLS and YYNGEE. CDR3 in DNA: TGTGCCAGCGGACTCGGACAGGGGTTGTATCAGCCCCAGCATTTT. Its translation is CASGLGQGLYQPQHF.

The chain has TRBV2 and TRBJ2-5, with unresolved D. CDR3 length equals 10 residues. Trimming shortened V by 6 bases and J by 8 bases, and 7 bases separated the two germline ends. Germline lookup yields CDR1 SNHLY and CDR2 FYNNEI. The CDR3 is CASRISTQYF. The DNA of the CDR3 is TGTGCCAGCAGAATCTCTACCCAGTACTTC.

The chain combines TRBV5-1 with TRBJ2-7, with 7 bases matching TRBD1. The CDR3 spans 15 residues. With V trimmed by 3 bases and J by 4 bases, 10 bases remained unmatched. Germline-derived CDR1 and CDR2 are SGHRS and YFSETQ. The CDR3 reads CASSWRQGVGYEQYF. The DNA for the CDR3 is TGCGCCAGCAGCTGGAGACAGGGAGTAGGGTACGAGCAGTACTTC.

The chain employs TRBV2 and TRBJ1-1; a weak D match, TRBD1 (6 bases). Germline values: CDR1 SNHLY, CDR2 FYNNEI. The V end lost 6 bases, the J end lost 4 bases, and 18 bases lay between the germline ends. The CDR3 sequence is 15 residues long. The CDR3 nucleotides are TGTGCCAGCAGGGACTCACAGGGCCTGGGCACTGAAGCTTTCTTT. Translation gives CASRDSQGLGTEAFF.

This chain joins TRBV5-4 and TRBJ1-1, with TRBD1 as a possible D gene (5 bases). This CDR3 region has 14 residues. CDR1 SGHNT and CDR2 YYREEE come from the germline V gene (reference sequence). V lost 4 bases to trimming and J lost 4 bases, with 14 bases between them. The CDR3 coding sequence is TGTGCCAGCAGCCGGGACCCACTGGGCACTGAAGCTTTCTTT. It is translated as CASSRDPLGTEAFF.

The J gene is TRBJ1-1, the V gene TRBV11-2, with 7 bases matching TRBD1. Trimming cost V 5 bases and J 0 bases; bases outside gene matches: 6. Germline V gene sequence: CDR1 SGHAT, CDR2 FQNNGV. The CDR3 has 15 residues. The CDR3, as DNA: TGTGCCAGCAGCCTTTCGACAGGGCTGAACACTGAAGCTTTCTTT. Protein product: CASSLSTGLNTEAFF.

V usage is TRBV3-1 (or the pseudogene TRBV3-2) and J usage is TRBJ2-1; TRBD2 matches at 9 bases. Germline CDR1 reads LGHDT; CDR2 reads YNNKEL (reference sequence). The CDR3 loop spans 14 amino acids. Trimming removed 4 bases from V and 4 bases from J; junction bases left unmatched: 2. CDR3 sequence (DNA): TGTGCCAGCAGCCTAGCGGGAGAGTACAATGAGCAGTTCTTC. Amino acids: CASSLAGEYNEQFF.

The V call is TRBV4-3, the J call TRBJ1-1; D is unresolved. This CDR3 is 13 amino acids long. The germline V and J ends were trimmed by 4 bases and 4 bases, with 10 bases remaining between them. The germline V gene encodes CDR1 LGHNA and CDR2 YSLEER. The CDR3 DNA follows: TGCGCCAGCAGCCCTTTACAGAGCACTGAAGCTTTCTTT. Translating gives CASSPLQSTEAFF.

The genes are TRBV5-1 and TRBJ1-3; maybe TRBD1 (5 bases). CDR1 and CDR2 from the germline V gene are SGHRS and YFSETQ. The CDR3 has 17 residues. V dropped 3 bases and J dropped 0 bases, with 16 bases sitting between them. The CDR3 sequence is CASSSEPGDRSGNTIYF. CDR3 coding DNA: TGCGCCAGCAGCTCCGAACCGGGGGACCGCTCTGGAAACACCATATATTTT.

The J gene is TRBJ1-1, the V gene TRBV19, with D maybe TRBD1 (5 bases). From germline, CDR1 is LNHDA and CDR2 SQIVND (reference sequence). V lost 3 bases and J lost 1, with 12 bases in between. This CDR3 contains 15 residues. This CDR3 is CASSMVGGGNTEAFF. The CDR3 DNA sequence: TGTGCCAGTAGTATGGTCGGGGGAGGGAACACTGAAGCTTTCTTT.